This record looks at one TCR beta chain sequence and its context. Its antigen is still unknown. The data were taken from a study of T cell responses to AZD1222 COVID-19 vaccine. Overall study context: Researchers grouped second doses given at about 4 or about 12 weeks into one pool.

The study's findings and limits: Spike-specific TCR depth and breadth grew after two AZD1222 doses. Sampling that yielded the repertoires occurred only after the peak T cell response.

Only in-frame clones appear in the TCRdb table, and some are missing; sequencing was by immunoSEQ multiplex PCR. This sample has roughly 120,000 clones, with about 87% found just once. Germline V gene sequence: CDR1 SGHVS, CDR2 FNYEAQ. This CDR3 is 16 amino acids long. Trimming left V 5 bases short and J 2 bases short, with 17 bases between. The gene calls are TRBV7-6 and TRBJ2-3; D remains unclear. The material was peripheral blood, obtained on day 0 of AZD1222 vaccination. This clonotype was sampled from an adult in good health. CDR3 protein: CASSARRDITTDTQYF. CDR3 coding DNA: TGTGCCAGCAGCGCCAGACGAGACATTACCACAGATACGCAGTATTTT.